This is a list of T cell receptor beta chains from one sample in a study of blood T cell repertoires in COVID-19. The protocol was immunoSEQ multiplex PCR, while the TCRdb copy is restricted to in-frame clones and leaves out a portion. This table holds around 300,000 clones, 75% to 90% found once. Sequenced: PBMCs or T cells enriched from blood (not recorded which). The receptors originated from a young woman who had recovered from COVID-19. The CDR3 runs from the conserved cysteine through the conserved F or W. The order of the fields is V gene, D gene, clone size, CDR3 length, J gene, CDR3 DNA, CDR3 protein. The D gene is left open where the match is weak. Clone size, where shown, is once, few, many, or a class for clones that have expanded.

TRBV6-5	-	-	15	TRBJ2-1	TGTGCCAGCAGCCTTAAACGCGCGGGGCTGGATGAGCAGTTCTTC	CASSLKRAGLDEQFF
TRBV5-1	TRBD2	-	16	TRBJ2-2	TGCGCCAGCAGCTTGCCGCGGGGGTTGAACACCGGGGAGCTGTTTTTT	CASSLPRGLNTGELFF
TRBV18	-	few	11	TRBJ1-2	TGTGCCAGCTCTGGACAGACGGGCTACACCTTC	CASSGQTGYTF
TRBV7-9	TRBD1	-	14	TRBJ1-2	TGTGCCAGCAGCTCGACCGGGACAGGGTACGGCTACACCTTC	CASSSTGTGYGYTF
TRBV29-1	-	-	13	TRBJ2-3	TGCAGCGCTAACGGGGGACGCACAGATACGCAGTATTTT	CSANGGRTDTQYF
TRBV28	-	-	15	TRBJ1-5	TGTGCCAGCAGTCCAACAGGGATGTACAATCAGCCCCAGCATTTT	CASSPTGMYNQPQHF
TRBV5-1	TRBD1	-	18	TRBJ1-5	TGCGCCAGCAGCTTGGCCAATTGGACAGGAGATAGCAATCAGCCCCAGCATTTT	CASSLANWTGDSNQPQHF
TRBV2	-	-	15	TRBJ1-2	TGTGCCAGCAGTGGAATAGGGGCGATGTACTATGGCTACACCTTC	CASSGIGAMYYGYTF
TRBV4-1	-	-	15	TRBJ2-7	TGCGCCAGCAGCCAAGAAGGAACCACAGGCTACGAGCAGTACTTC	CASSQEGTTGYEQYF
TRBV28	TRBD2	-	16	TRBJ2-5	TGTGCCAGCAGTCCTCAAGAGCGGGGGTCTCAAGAGACCCAGTACTTC	CASSPQERGSQETQYF
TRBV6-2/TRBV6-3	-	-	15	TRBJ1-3	TGTGCCAGCAGTTACGCGGGGGGCCCTGGAAACACCATATATTTT	CASSYAGGPGNTIYF
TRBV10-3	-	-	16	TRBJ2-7	TGTGCCATCAGTCACTCGGCTGGCCGGGGGGCTGGCGAGCAGTACTTC	CAISHSAGRGAGEQYF
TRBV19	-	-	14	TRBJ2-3	TGTGCCAGCTATTCGGGAGAGAGATCAGATACGCAGTATTTT	CASYSGERSDTQYF
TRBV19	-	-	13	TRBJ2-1	TGTGCCAGTAGTAGGAGCTCCTACAATGAGCAGTTCTTC	CASSRSSYNEQFF
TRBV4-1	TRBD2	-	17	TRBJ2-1	TGCGCCAGCAGCCAAGATGATCTAGCGGGGGATTACAATGAGCAGTTCTTC	CASSQDDLAGDYNEQFF
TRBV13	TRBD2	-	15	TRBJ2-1	TGTGCCAGCAGGCACACTAGCGGGGACTACAATGAGCAGTTCTTC	CASRHTSGDYNEQFF
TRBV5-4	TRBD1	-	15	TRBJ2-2	TGTGCCAGCAGCGTTGACAGGGCGGGCACCGGGGAGCTGTTTTTT	CASSVDRAGTGELFF
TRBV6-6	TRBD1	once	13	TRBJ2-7	TGTGCCAGCAGTACCGGGACAGGGTCTCGGCAGTACTTC	CASSTGTGSRQYF
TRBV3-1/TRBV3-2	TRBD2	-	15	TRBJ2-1	TGTGCCAGCAGCCCTATGGGGGGGGGTCGTACGGAGCAGTTCTTC	CASSPMGGGRTEQFF
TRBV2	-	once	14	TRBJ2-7	TGTGCCAGCAGTGGTTCGGCCGAGGTGTACGAGCAGTACTTC	CASSGSAEVYEQYF
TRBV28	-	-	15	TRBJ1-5	TGTGCCAGCAGTTTGTTGGGAGGGAGCAATCAGCCCCAGCATTTT	CASSLLGGSNQPQHF
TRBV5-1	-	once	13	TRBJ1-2	TGCGCCAGCAGCATAGGAGTTAACTATGGCTACACCTTC	CASSIGVNYGYTF
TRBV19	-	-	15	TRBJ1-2	TGTGCCAGTAGTATAAACGCAGGGACAAACTATGGCTACACCTTC	CASSINAGTNYGYTF
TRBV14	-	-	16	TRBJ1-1	TGTGCCAGCAGCCAAGATCTAGGCCTAATGAACACTGAAGCTTTCTTT	CASSQDLGLMNTEAFF
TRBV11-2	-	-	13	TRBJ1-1	TGTGCCAGCAGCTTTTCCGTCTACGGAGGAGCTTTCTTT	CASSFSVYGGAFF
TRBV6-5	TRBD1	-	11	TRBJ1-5	TGTGCCAGTCAGGGGGATCAGCCCCAGCATTTT	CASQGDQPQHF
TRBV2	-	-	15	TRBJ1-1	TGTGCCAGCATTGAAGGACAGAAGATGAACACTGAAGCTTTCTTT	CASIEGQKMNTEAFF
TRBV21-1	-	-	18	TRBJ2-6	TGTGCCAGCAGCCCCCGGACAGGCGGTCTATCTGGGGCCAACGTCCTGACTTTC	CASSPRTGGLSGANVLTF
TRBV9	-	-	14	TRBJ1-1	TGTGCCAGCAGCGTACTCAGGGAGGGCACTGAAGCTTTCTTT	CASSVLREGTEAFF
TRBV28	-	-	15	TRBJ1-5	TGTGCCAGCAGCCGCCGGGACGGGAGCAGGCAGCCCCAGCATTTT	CASSRRDGSRQPQHF
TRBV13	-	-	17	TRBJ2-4	TGTGCCAGCAGCTTAGGCCCAGGACTTACAGCCAAAAACATTCAGTACTTC	CASSLGPGLTAKNIQYF
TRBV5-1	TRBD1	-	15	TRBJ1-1	TGCGCCAGCAGCGCCGCCGGGACAGCTCCTCAGCCAGCTTTCTTT	CASSAAGTAPQPAFF
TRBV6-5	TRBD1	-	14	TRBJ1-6	TGTGCCAGCAGCGGGACAGGGGTTACTTCACCCCTCCACTTT	CASSGTGVTSPLHF
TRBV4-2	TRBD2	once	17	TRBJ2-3	TGTGCCAGCAGCCATCTTAGCGGGGGGCTCATAATGGATACGCAGTATTTT	CASSHLSGGLIMDTQYF
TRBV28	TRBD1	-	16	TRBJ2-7	TGTGCCAGCAGTTTGCGCCTTCCCACAGGGGCACACGAGCAGTACTTC	CASSLRLPTGAHEQYF
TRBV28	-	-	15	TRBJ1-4	TGTGCCAGCAGTTTGACGCGACAGCCTAATGAAAAACTGTTTTTT	CASSLTRQPNEKLFF
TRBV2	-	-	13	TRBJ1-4	TGTGCCAGCATAGGCAGGGGTCAAGAAAAACTGTTTTTT	CASIGRGQEKLFF
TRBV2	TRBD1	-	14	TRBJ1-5	TGTGCCAGCAGACCGGGACAGGTCAATCAGCCCCAGCATTTT	CASRPGQVNQPQHF
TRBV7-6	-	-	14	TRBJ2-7	TGTGCCAGCAGCCAAGACAGAGCCAACTACGAGCAGTACTTC	CASSQDRANYEQYF
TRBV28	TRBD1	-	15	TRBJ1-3	TGTGCCAGCAGCCCGACAGGGAGCTCTGGAAACACCATATATTTT	CASSPTGSSGNTIYF
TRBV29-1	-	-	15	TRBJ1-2	TGCAGCGTTGGCGGCAGGGTTAATTCTGGCTATGGCTACACCTTC	CSVGGRVNSGYGYTF
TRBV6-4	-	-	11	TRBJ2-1	TGTGCCATCTCCAGGGTATGTGAGCAGTTCTTC	CAISRVCEQFF
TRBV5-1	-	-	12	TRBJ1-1	TGCGCCAGCAGCTCACAGGGAGCTGAAGCTTTCTTT	CASSSQGAEAFF
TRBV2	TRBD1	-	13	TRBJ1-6	TGTGCCAGTAAGAGACAGGGGGATTCACCCCTCCACTTT	CASKRQGDSPLHF
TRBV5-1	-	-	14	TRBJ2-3	TGCGCCAGCAGCCCGAGGTCAGGCACAGATACGCAGTATTTT	CASSPRSGTDTQYF
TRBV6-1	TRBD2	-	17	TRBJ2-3	TGTGCCAGCAGTGGGCTAGCGGGGGACTCCCACACAGATACGCAGTATTTT	CASSGLAGDSHTDTQYF
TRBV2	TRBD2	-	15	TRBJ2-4	TGTGCCAGCGGCGGGGGGGCCAGGGCCAAAAACATTCAGTACTTC	CASGGGARAKNIQYF
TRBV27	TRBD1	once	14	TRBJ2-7	TGTGCCAGCAGTTACGGGACAGGGGAAGGCGAGCAGTACTTC	CASSYGTGEGEQYF
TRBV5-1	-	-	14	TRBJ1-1	TGCGCCAGCAGCGGACGGACAGCGAACACTGAAGCTTTCTTT	CASSGRTANTEAFF
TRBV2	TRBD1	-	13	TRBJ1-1	TGTGCCAGCGGACAGGGGGTCAAAACTGAAGCTTTCTTT	CASGQGVKTEAFF